The TCR beta chain described here comes from a study of OX40 agonist ivuxolimab in advanced cancers. Study at large: It was ivuxolimab, an agonistic anti-OX40 (CD134) antibody, that patients were treated with.

Regarding the study as a whole: Low normalized clonal expansion also occurred in some nonresponding patients. Compared with CD4+, CD8+ T cells on average had more expanded clones.

This table comes from immunoSEQ multiplex PCR, and its TCRdb copy is limited to in-frame clones, with some not included. The data contain tens of thousands of clones, 84% of them seen just once; the ten biggest clones take up about 1.7%. The CDR3 is made up of 15 amino acids. Trimming took 7 bases from V and 1 from J; bases not matched to a gene: 4. Per the germline V gene, CDR1 is SGHRS and CDR2 is YFSETQ. In regard to this clone: The antigen is undetermined.

The rearrangement joins TRBV5-1 to TRBJ2-1; 11 bases are a match to TRBD1. The origin of this receptor is an adult with an advanced solid tumor such as melanoma, head and neck, liver or kidney cancer. The sample in question was CD4+ or CD8+ T cells sorted from blood, obtained in a trial of the OX40 agonist ivuxolimab. The CDR3 protein is CASRGQGASYNEQFF. CDR3 nucleotides: TGCGCCAGCCGCGGACAGGGGGCATCCTACAATGAGCAGTTCTTC.